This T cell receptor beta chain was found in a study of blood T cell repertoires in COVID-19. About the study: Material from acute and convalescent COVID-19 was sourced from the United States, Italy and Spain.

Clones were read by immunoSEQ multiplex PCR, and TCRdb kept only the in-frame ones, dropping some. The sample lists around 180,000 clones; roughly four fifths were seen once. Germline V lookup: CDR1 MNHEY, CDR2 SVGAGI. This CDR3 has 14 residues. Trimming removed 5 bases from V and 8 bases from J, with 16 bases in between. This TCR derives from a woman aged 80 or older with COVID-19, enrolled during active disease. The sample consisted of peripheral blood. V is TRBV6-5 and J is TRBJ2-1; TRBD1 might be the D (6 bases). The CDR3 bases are TGTGCCAGCAGTAGGACCAACAGGGTAGATGAGCAGTTCTTC. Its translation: CASSRTNRVDEQFF.